Following are 27 T cell receptor beta chains from one sample sequenced in a study of blood T cells in healthy people across ages. Next came a second PCR, run for about 6 to 12 cycles, which used a sample-barcoded 5' primer along with a J-beta primer mix. TCRdb reanalysed the 5' RACE reads using MiXCR and keeps one entry per CDR3 protein. The sample consists of roughly 1,800,000 distinct CDR3 sequences, 49% of them appearing once. The source material was blood. These receptors all stem from a woman between 40 and 55 years old in good health.

This clonotype was detected only a few times. The chain combines TRBV27 with TRBJ2-7, with TRBD1 matching 9 bases. The junction had 12 bases not matched to a gene; V was cut back by 5 bases and J by 1 base. This CDR3 is built from 17 residues. Germline V gene data show CDR1 as MNHEY and CDR2 as SMNVEV (reference sequence). The chain's CDR3 is CASSPIVGTGRSYEQYF. The CDR3 coding sequence is TGTGCCAGCAGTCCCATAGTGGGGACAGGGAGGTCCTACGAGCAGTACTTC.

This clonotype was detected many times. A junction end diverges from the germline sequence, so it may reflect a read error. The V gene is TRBV5-1, the J gene TRBJ1-1, with a weak D call TRBD1 (6 bases). This CDR3 region has 13 residues. The germline CDR1 and CDR2 sequences are SGHRS and YFSETQ. The CDR3 DNA sequence: TGTGCCAGCAGCTTAGAAGGGGGCACTGAAGCTTTCTTT. This gives the protein CASSLEGGTEAFF.

The V call is TRBV29-1, the J call TRBJ2-2, with 9 bases aligning to TRBD1. Germline values: CDR1 SQVTM, CDR2 ANQGSEA. This CDR3 comprises 15 residues. Trimming took 2 bases from V and 7 from J; bases not matched to a gene: 8. CDR3 amino acids: CSVEIRGTGFGELFF. The CDR3 DNA follows: TGCAGCGTTGAAATACGAGGGACAGGGTTCGGGGAGCTGTTTTTT.

This chain connects TRBV6-1 to TRBJ2-3; 8 bases agree with TRBD2. Germline V CDR1 and CDR2: MNHNS, SASEGT. The CDR3 length is 20 residues. The V gene end was trimmed by 9 bases and the J gene end by 10 bases; junction bases not matched to a gene: 33. The CDR3 spells CASGSTSSGLERGRRGAQYF. The CDR3 DNA sequence: TGTGCCAGTGGGTCGACATCCTCAGGACTAGAGCGGGGGCGGAGGGGTGCGCAGTATTTT.

This clonotype was seen more than once but under ten times. The V and J genes are TRBV6-6 and TRBJ2-7; 9 bases match TRBD2. The end of the DNA is better explained by TRBJ2-5, so the J call may be wrong. Germline loops: CDR1 MNHNY, CDR2 SVGAGI (reference sequence). The CDR3 contains 14 residues. CDR3 coding DNA: TGTGCCAGCAGTTACGCGGGGGGGTTAGAGACCCAGTACTTC. It yields the protein CASSYAGGLETQYF.

The chain carries TRBV20-1 and TRBJ2-1, with D hard to call. The CDR3 runs to 15 residues. Trimming took 3 bases from V and 3 from J, leaving 15 bases between them. CDR1 and CDR2 (germline): DFQATT, SNEGSKA (reference sequence). DNA of the CDR3: TGCAGTGCTAGGCCATCACGGACGGTCTACAATGAGCAGTTCTTC. Translation: CSARPSRTVYNEQFF.

The chain uses TRBV14 and TRBJ2-4, with D possibly being TRBD1 (6 bases). Trimming cost V 5 bases and J 8 bases, with 16 bases left between them. Germline loops: CDR1 SGHDN, CDR2 FVKESK. The CDR3 has 14 residues. Here the CDR3 reads CASSFLSRGDIQYF. The CDR3 DNA reads as TGTGCCAGCAGCTTCCTAAGCAGGGGTGACATTCAGTACTTC.

In its sample, this clonotype was seen a few times. The chain carries TRBV6-5 and TRBJ2-3, with D possibly TRBD1 on 6 matching bases. Germline-derived CDR1 and CDR2 are MNHEY and SVGAGI. The CDR3 runs 14 residues. V was clipped by 6 bases and J by 5 bases, with 15 bases between them. CDR3 residues: CASSLGARGDTQYF. The CDR3 DNA is TGTGCCAGCAGCCTCGGGGCCAGGGGAGATACGCAGTATTTT.

This sequence joins TRBV27 and TRBJ2-3; 7 bases line up with TRBD1. The CDR3 runs 14 residues. The V and J ends lost 6 bases and 4 bases, in that order; junction bases with no gene match: 7. The germline CDR1 and CDR2 sequences are MNHEY and SMNVEV (reference sequence). CDR3: CASSPSTGADTQYF. CDR3 DNA sequence: TGTGCCAGCAGCCCCAGTACAGGGGCAGATACGCAGTATTTT.

This clonotype was seen a handful of times. The chain joins TRBV27 to TRBJ2-7; D is perhaps TRBD1 (6 bases). The CDR3 is made up of 10 amino acids. The germline gives CDR1 MNHEY, CDR2 SMNVEV (reference sequence). V was pared by 5 bases and J by 12 bases, with 11 bases between. CDR3 protein: CASSKDSLYF. The DNA for the CDR3 is TGTGCCAGCAGTAAGGACAGCCTGTACTTC.

This clonotype was seen a handful of times. J is TRBJ1-2 and V is TRBV6-6; D gene uncertain. The CDR3 runs to 14 residues. The germline V and J ends were trimmed by 2 bases and 3 bases, with 10 bases remaining between them. CDR1 is MNHNY and CDR2 is SVGAGI in the germline V gene (reference sequence). CDR3 sequence: CASSYRAGDYGYTF. As DNA, the CDR3 is TGTGCCAGCAGTTACAGGGCCGGTGACTATGGCTACACCTTC.

This chain joins TRBV20-1 and TRBJ1-2, with unresolved D. CDR1 is DFQATT, CDR2 SNEGSKA, per germline (reference sequence). This CDR3 comprises 12 residues. Deletions cut 3 bases from V and 7 bases from J, with 12 bases between. CDR3 nucleotide sequence: TGCAGTGCTAGTCCGGACCCTTTTGGCTACACCTTC. It translates to CSASPDPFGYTF.

V usage is TRBV6-5 and J usage is TRBJ2-3, with TRBD1 matching over 9 bases. The CDR3 length is 15 residues. Trimming at V came to 2 bases and at J to 4 bases, leaving 4 bases not matched to a gene. The germline gives CDR1 MNHEY, CDR2 SVGAGI. The DNA for the CDR3 is TGTGCCAGCAGTTACCAGGACAGGGGTGCAGATACGCAGTATTTT. This sequence encodes CASSYQDRGADTQYF.

This clonotype has more than one count but fewer than ten. The V call is TRBV7-2, the J call TRBJ2-3; TRBD2 matches 8 bases. Germline V CDR1 and CDR2: SGHTA, FQGNSA. The V segment lost 4 bases and the J segment 12 bases; nucleotides outside the gene matches: 6. The CDR3 consists of 12 residues. The CDR3 coding sequence is TGTGCCAGCAGCTGGACTAGCCGGGCCCAGTATTTT. It specifies CASSWTSRAQYF.

This clonotype was seen a few times. The chain employs TRBV5-8 and TRBJ1-5; D gene ambiguous. The CDR3 runs 13 residues. Germline V gene sequence: CDR1 SGHTS, CDR2 YDEGEE. Trimming left V 0 bases short and J 4 bases short, with 5 bases between. The CDR3 sequence is CASSLAKNQPQHF. CDR3 nucleotides: TGTGCCAGCAGCTTGGCCAAGAATCAGCCCCAGCATTTT. The whole variable domain, filled in from reference TRBV5-8 and TRBJ1-5, reads EAGVTQSPTHLIKTRGQQATLRCSPISGHTSVYWYQQALGLGLQFLLWYDEGEERNRGNFPPRFSGRQFPNYSSELNVNALELEDSALYLCASSLAKNQPQHFGDGTRLSIL.

This clonotype has just a few counts. The rearrangement uses TRBV10-3 and TRBJ2-5, with TRBD2 identical over 7 bases. Near its end, the DNA agrees better with TRBJ2-7, so the J call may be wrong. The germline CDR1 and CDR2 sequences are ENHRY and SYGVKD. The CDR3 has 14 amino acids. CDR3 coding DNA: TGTGCCATCAGTGACACTACTAGCGCCTACGAGCAGTACTTC. This translates into CAISDTTSAYEQYF.

V usage is TRBV7-2 and J usage is TRBJ2-4; D is perhaps TRBD2 (6 bases). Judging by the DNA end, TRBJ2-7 fits better; the J call may be wrong. The CDR3 loop spans 13 amino acids. Germline V gene lookup returns CDR1 SGHTA and CDR2 FQGNSA. The CDR3 loop is CASNLGGNYEQYF. The CDR3 DNA sequence: TGTGCCAGCAACCTTGGGGGGAACTACGAGCAGTACTTC.

The chain combines TRBV6-5 with TRBJ1-5, with D uncertain. This CDR3 comprises 13 residues. Trimming took off 5 bases at V and 5 bases at J, with 10 bases between the two ends. The V gene's germline CDR1 is MNHEY and CDR2 SVGAGI. As DNA, the CDR3 is TGTGCCAGCAGTCGATCTGGCCATCAGCCCCAGCATTTT. Its translation: CASSRSGHQPQHF.

V gene TRBV6-1 combines with J gene TRBJ2-3, with a possible D match to TRBD2 (7 bases). Germline values: CDR1 MNHNS, CDR2 SASEGT. V shed 6 bases and J shed 5 bases, with 21 bases lying between them. The CDR3 runs 16 residues. CDR3 DNA: TGTGCCAGCAGCTCGAGGGGGGGGAGATCGGTAGATACGCAGTATTTT. Protein sequence: CASSSRGGRSVDTQYF.

The genes are TRBV6-5 and TRBJ1-2; D unclear. In germline, CDR1 is MNHEY, CDR2 SVGAGI. The CDR3 consists of 14 residues. Trimming shortened V by 7 bases and J by 7 bases, and 19 bases separated the two germline ends. This CDR3 reads CASTTRRTRGGYTF. The CDR3 region has the DNA TGTGCCAGCACGACCCGGAGGACGCGGGGTGGCTACACCTTC.

This clonotype turned up a few times. CDR3: CASSLWGSDGYTF. CDR3 nucleotide sequence: TGTGCCAGCAGTTTATGGGGGTCGGATGGCTACACCTTC. The chain links TRBV27 to TRBJ1-2, with a possible D match to TRBD1 (5 bases). Germline values: CDR1 MNHEY, CDR2 SMNVEV (reference sequence). Between the trimmed V and J ends, which lost 1 base and 6 bases, there was a span of 9 bases. This CDR3 comprises 13 residues.

The chain carries TRBV27 and TRBJ2-1, with D maybe TRBD2 (6 bases). This CDR3 is built from 15 residues. Germline CDR1 is MNHEY and CDR2 is SMNVEV (reference sequence). The ends were cut back, 5 bases at V and 5 bases at J, with 16 bases in the middle. Here the CDR3 DNA reads TGTGCCAGCAGTCCGCCGGGACTGGCCAACAATGAGCAGTTCTTC. This gives the protein CASSPPGLANNEQFF.

The V gene is TRBV20-1, the J gene TRBJ2-5, with no clear D. The CDR3 is 11 residues long. Trimming took off 2 bases at V and 5 bases at J, with 6 bases between the two ends. Germline assignment: CDR1 DFQATT and CDR2 SNEGSKA (reference sequence). CDR3 sequence (DNA): TGCAGTGCTAGATTACGGGAGACCCAGTACTTC. It specifies CSARLRETQYF.

The rearrangement joins TRBV27 to TRBJ2-5; 7 bases are shared with TRBD1. CDR3 size: 16 residues. The germline V gene has CDR1 MNHEY and CDR2 SMNVEV (reference sequence). J was trimmed by 0 bases and V by 1 base; bases with no gene match: 5. The CDR3 DNA reads as TGTGCCAGCAGTTTATTGGGGACAGTGAACCAAGAGACCCAGTACTTC. Protein sequence: CASSLLGTVNQETQYF.

The CDR3, as DNA: TGTGCCAGCCAGGGGATCACACGTAGCTATGGCTACACCTTC. It yields the protein CASQGITRSYGYTF. The V and J genes are TRBV28 and TRBJ1-2, with D tentatively TRBD1 (6 bases). This CDR3 region has 14 residues. V shed 8 bases and J shed 4 bases, with 17 bases lying between them. CDR1 and CDR2 (germline): MDHEN, SYDVKM.

The chain couples TRBV5-1 to TRBJ2-5; perhaps TRBD1 as D (6 bases). Germline CDR1 is SGHRS and CDR2 is YFSETQ. There are 13 residues in the CDR3. Between the trimmed V and J ends, which lost 4 bases and 5 bases, there was a span of 12 bases. The CDR3: CASSVRGYETQYF. The CDR3 DNA sequence: TGCGCCAGCAGCGTTAGGGGGTACGAGACCCAGTACTTC.

This clonotype was seen a handful of times. This sequence joins TRBV6-2 or TRBV6-3 and TRBJ2-3, with 9 bases that match TRBD1. The CDR3 contains 15 residues. V shed 4 bases, J shed 2 bases, and the junction held 4 bases outside the gene matches. Germline CDR1 reads MNHEY; CDR2 reads SVGEGT. CDR3 in amino acids: CASSSGTGFTDTQYF. The CDR3 DNA follows: TGTGCCAGCAGTTCTGGGACAGGGTTCACAGATACGCAGTATTTT.